Presented here are 5 T cell receptor beta chains from one specimen sequenced in a study of cytomegalovirus exposure and HLA in healthy donors. In the PCR, 60 Vbeta and 13 Jbeta primers were used. TCRdb's table, derived via immunoSEQ multiplex PCR, lists solely in-frame clones and lacks some. Its table records 150,000 to 250,000 clones. The sample consisted of PBMCs. The receptors come from a boy aged 10-17 years in good health and CMV-seronegative.

The chain is built from TRBV29-1 and TRBJ2-7, with 7 nucleotides matching TRBD1. The CDR3 consists of 12 residues. The ends lost 7 bases at V and 5 bases at J; junction bases unmatched: 8. Germline V lookup: CDR1 SQVTM, CDR2 ANQGSEA. CDR3 region: CSAGTALNEQYF. CDR3 coding DNA: TGCAGCGCCGGGACAGCCCTTAACGAGCAGTACTTC.

The V gene is TRBV6-1, the J gene TRBJ1-5, with 7 bases identical to TRBD1. Germline V gene sequence: CDR1 MNHNS, CDR2 SASEGT. Trimming took 3 bases from V and 0 from J; bases not matched to a gene: 14. This CDR3 has 19 residues. CDR3 sequence reads: CASSEEDPRGSSSNQPQHF. The CDR3 nucleotides read TGTGCCAGCAGTGAGGAGGACCCCAGGGGGTCTAGTAGCAATCAGCCCCAGCATTTT.

The chain recombines TRBV7-9 with TRBJ2-5, with D tentatively TRBD2 (6 bases). The V and J ends lost 5 bases and 3 bases respectively, with 19 bases between them. Germline values: CDR1 SEHNR, CDR2 FQNEAQ (reference sequence). The CDR3 spans 16 residues. CDR3 bases: TGTGCCAGCAGCCCCGGTCCGGGCCCGGGGGAAGAGACCCAGTACTTC. Its protein product is CASSPGPGPGEETQYF.

V usage is TRBV6-4 and J usage is TRBJ1-2; TRBD1 aligns across 9 bases. The CDR3 totals 17 residues. Trimming took 3 bases from V and 3 from J; bases not matched to a gene: 11. The V gene's germline CDR1 is MRHNA and CDR2 SNTAGT. CDR3 amino acids: CASSEPPQGAKDYGYTF. The CDR3 DNA is TGTGCCAGCAGTGAACCCCCACAGGGGGCAAAGGACTATGGCTACACCTTC.

This rearrangement joins TRBV5-1 to TRBJ1-1; D might be TRBD1 (6 bases). CDR1 and CDR2 from the germline V gene are SGHRS and YFSETQ. V dropped 2 bases and J dropped 6 bases, with 11 bases sitting between them. The CDR3 consists of 13 residues. The CDR3 bases are TGCGCCAGCAGCTTTACAGGGAAGGCTGAAGCTTTCTTT. It specifies CASSFTGKAEAFF.